This T cell receptor (beta chain) stems from a study of shared clonotypes between healthy human individuals. Overall study findings and caveats: Shared clonotypes across all four donors exceeded non-shared ones in generation probability. Clonotype sharing among donors likely depends on sequencing depth.

Germline CDR1 reads LGHNT; CDR2 reads FRNRAP. The V gene end was trimmed by 0 bases and the J gene end by 4 bases; junction bases not matched to a gene: 6. The CDR3 runs to 16 residues. Caucasian adults residing in Nashville, Tennessee made up all the donors. Subsets obtained from CD4+ cells comprised CD45RA+ naive and CD45RA-negative memory cells. Sequencing was performed with immunoSEQ multiplex PCR; in TCRdb, only in-frame clones are kept and a portion is missing. The table lists roughly 1 million clones, 65% to 80% of them singletons. This clone was seen just once. Its specificity is not known. The chain combines TRBV12-5 with TRBJ1-5, with TRBD1 matching 7 bases. This TCR came from a young man in good health. The sequenced sample consisted of memory CD4+ T cells sorted from blood. The subset here: CD45RA-negative fraction. CDR3 sequence reads: CASGLVLGQYNQPQHF. The CDR3 DNA reads as TGTGCTAGTGGTTTGGTACTGGGACAGTATAATCAGCCCCAGCATTTT. Together with reference TRBV12-5 and TRBJ1-5, the CDR3 gives the full variable domain: DARVTQTPRHKVTEMGQEVTMRCQPILGHNTVFWYRQTMMQGLELLAYFRNRAPLDDSGMPKDRFSAEMPDATLATLKIQPSEPRDSAVYFCASGLVLGQYNQPQHFGDGTRLSIL.